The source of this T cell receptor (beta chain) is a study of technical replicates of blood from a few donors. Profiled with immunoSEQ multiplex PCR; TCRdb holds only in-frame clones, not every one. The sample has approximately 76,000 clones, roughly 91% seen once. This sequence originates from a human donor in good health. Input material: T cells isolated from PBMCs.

The CDR3 loop is CASSQDSYRASNTEAFF. The CDR3 DNA is TGCGCCAGCAGCCAAGATTCTTACAGGGCCTCGAACACTGAAGCTTTCTTT. The gene calls are TRBV4-1 and TRBJ1-1, with D possibly matching TRBD1 (6 bases). The germline gives CDR1 MGHRA, CDR2 YSYEKL. Trimming pared 0 bases from V and 1 base from J, leaving 15 bases between. This CDR3 has 17 residues.